The present entry profiles one T cell receptor beta chain with its context. Its matching antigen is unknown. The record originates from a study of T cell responses to AZD1222 COVID-19 vaccine. In the study overall: Analysis merged second doses at about 4 or about 12 weeks. Study-level findings and limits: Nearly half of the spike-specific TCRs reportedly recognize variant regions that carry no mutations. The study identified only five to seven AZD1222 recipients as seropositive at baseline. Spike-specific TCR breadth and depth grew following two AZD1222 doses.

The protocol was immunoSEQ multiplex PCR, while the TCRdb copy is restricted to in-frame clones and leaves out a portion. Among about 180,000 clones listed, about 91% were seen once. Per the germline V gene, CDR1 is SEHNR and CDR2 is FQNEAQ (reference sequence). The CDR3 extends over 15 amino acids. Trimming shortened V by 1 base and J by 2 bases, and 9 bases separated the two germline ends. The sequence was obtained from an adult in good health. This sequence joins TRBV7-9 and TRBJ2-1, with D maybe TRBD1 (6 bases). Source: peripheral blood, taken on day 0 of AZD1222 vaccination. The CDR3 coding sequence is TGTGCCAGCAGCTTAGGCACAGGGACCTACAATGAGCAGTTCTTC. It is translated as CASSLGTGTYNEQFF.